This T cell receptor beta chain was captured in a study of shared T cell receptors in the human thymus. The protocol was immunoSEQ multiplex PCR, while the TCRdb copy is restricted to in-frame clones and leaves out a portion. The sample yields more than 550,000 clones, over 75% seen once. This clone was recorded once. The CDR3 loop spans 15 amino acids. The V and J ends lost 2 bases and 1 base respectively, with 10 bases between them. The V gene's germline CDR1 is SGHDT and CDR2 YYEEEE. This same sample was also part of a study on human thymus T cells. As that report states: Donor material was obtained from healthy Finnish infants undergoing corrective surgery for congenital heart defects. The study used thymus tissue resected during corrective heart surgery. Thymic and blood repertoires appeared to show biased V and J gene usage. Related work showed strongly overlapping thymic repertoires across unrelated individuals.

The sample was thymocytes. This sequence joins TRBV5-6 and TRBJ2-4; D ambiguous. This clonotype originated in a boy under two years old with a congenital heart defect. The CDR3 loop reads CASSFLGLAKNIQYF. The CDR3 nucleotides are TGTGCCAGCAGCTTTCTTGGGCTCGCCAAAAACATTCAGTACTTC.